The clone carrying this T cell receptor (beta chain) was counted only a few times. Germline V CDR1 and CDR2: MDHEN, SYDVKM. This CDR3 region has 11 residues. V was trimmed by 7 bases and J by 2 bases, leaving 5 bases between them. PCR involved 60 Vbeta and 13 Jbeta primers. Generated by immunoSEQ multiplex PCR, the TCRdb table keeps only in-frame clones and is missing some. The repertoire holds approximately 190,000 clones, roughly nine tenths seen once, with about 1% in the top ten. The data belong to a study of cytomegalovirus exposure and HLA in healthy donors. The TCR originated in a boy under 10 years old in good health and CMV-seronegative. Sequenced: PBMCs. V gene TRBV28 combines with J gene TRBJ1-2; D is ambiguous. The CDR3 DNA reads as TGTGCCAGCAACAGCAACTATGGCTACACCTTC. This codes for CASNSNYGYTF.